What follows describes a single T cell receptor beta chain. Its specificity is unknown. The source of the sample is a study of beta chain features in type 1 diabetes. The study, taken as a whole, reports: Junctions at VDJ sites from type 1 diabetes patients had fewer insertions and more deletions. Across patients, naive, central memory and Treg TCRB repertoires exhibited apparently greater similarity than was observed across healthy donors. Shortening of TCRB CDR3s, moderate but significant, appeared in all four CD4+ subsets of Type 1 diabetes patients.

This CDR3 has 15 amino acids. The trim removed 5 bases at V and 8 bases at J, leaving 9 bases unmatched. Germline CDR1 reads SGHAT; CDR2 reads FQDESV (reference sequence). Sequenced material consisted of expressed TCRB transcripts (all of the isolated RNA was reverse transcribed). This table comes from immunoSEQ multiplex PCR, and its TCRdb copy is limited to in-frame clones, with some not included. The data contain about 15,000 clones, approximately 68% of them singletons. The clonotype originates from a man aged 25 to 40 with type 1 diabetes. The chain joins TRBV11-1 to TRBJ1-6; 7 positions match TRBD1. The sample was Tregs from blood. CDR3 nucleotide sequence: TGTGCCAGCAGCCCACGACAGGGAGAGGATTCACCCCTCCACTTT. Its translation is CASSPRQGEDSPLHF. The full variable domain, completed using reference TRBV11-1 and TRBJ1-6, is EAEVAQSPRYKITEKSQAVAFWCDPISGHATLYWYRQILGQGPELLVQFQDESVVDDSQLPKDRFSAERLKGVDSTLKIQPAELGDSAMYLCASSPRQGEDSPLHFGNGTRLTVT.